Listed here are 18 T cell receptor beta chains from one sample, sequenced in a study of CD8 T cells in ankylosing spondylitis. Findings and limits, study-wide: Among TCR beta sequences, a motif of 7 to 9 highly homologous variants appeared characteristic of ankylosing spondylitis blood.

These receptors have no identified antigens. MiXCR, run by TCRdb on the 5' RACE reads, gives a single entry per CDR3 protein. The repertoire holds about 390,000 distinct CDR3 sequences, with 20% to 25% as singletons. The sequencing input was blood, either unsorted or a sorted T cell fraction (not recorded which). These receptors were taken from a male donor with ankylosing spondylitis.

The J gene is TRBJ2-1, the V gene TRBV4-2; 13 nucleotides agree with TRBD2. The CDR3 covers 17 residues. Germline values: CDR1 LGHNA, CDR2 YNFKEQ. V shed 0 bases, J shed 5 bases, and the junction held 4 bases outside the gene matches. Here the CDR3 DNA reads TGTGCCAGCAGCCAAGAGGGGGGACTAGCGGGAAACAATGAGCAGTTCTTC. Protein sequence: CASSQEGGLAGNNEQFF.

The chain carries TRBV15 and TRBJ2-4; D is tentatively TRBD1 or TRBD2 (5 bases each). Deletions cut 0 bases from V and 3 bases from J, with 12 bases between. The CDR3 extends over 16 amino acids. CDR1 and CDR2 from the germline V gene are LNHNV and YYDKDF (reference sequence). The CDR3: CATSRDWAGSKNIQYF. CDR3 nucleotides: TGTGCCACCAGCAGAGATTGGGCAGGGAGCAAAAACATTCAGTACTTC.

The chain joins TRBV28 to TRBJ2-5; D remains unclear. This CDR3 has 13 residues. CDR1 and CDR2 (germline): MDHEN, SYDVKM. Trimming pared 3 bases from V and 2 bases from J, leaving 7 bases between. The CDR3 nucleotides are TGTGCCAGCAGTTTCCTAGAACAAGAGACCCAGTACTTC. It translates to CASSFLEQETQYF.

This clonotype was seen only a few times. The gene calls are TRBV5-1 and TRBJ2-7; 15 nucleotides match TRBD2. V trimming: 4 bases; J trimming: 5 bases; junction bases outside the gene matches: 4. The germline V gene has CDR1 SGHRS and CDR2 YFSETQ. The CDR3 totals 15 residues. This chain's CDR3 is CASSIWTSGRDEQYF. In DNA form, the CDR3 reads TGCGCCAGCAGCATCTGGACTAGCGGGAGGGACGAGCAGTACTTC.

The chain carries TRBV6-5 and TRBJ1-6; a weak D match, TRBD1 (5 bases). The CDR3 loop spans 15 amino acids. Germline CDR1 is MNHEY and CDR2 is SVGAGI. V lost 0 bases, J lost 8 bases, and 11 bases lay in between. Here the CDR3 DNA reads TGTGCCAGCAGTTACTCGGGTAGGGGCGATTCACCCCTCCACTTT. It codes for CASSYSGRGDSPLHF.

This clonotype has only a few counts. The genes are TRBV29-1 and TRBJ2-2, with a tentative D call TRBD1 (6 bases). V was trimmed by 7 bases and J by 2 bases, leaving 23 bases between them. Germline CDR1 and CDR2: SQVTM and ANQGSEA. The CDR3 runs 17 residues. As DNA, the CDR3 is TGCAGCGCGGCGGTCCCCCGGGACACAACCAACACCGGGGAGCTGTTTTTT. Its translation is CSAAVPRDTTNTGELFF.

The CDR3 sequence: CASSLGGQGNYGYTF. The DNA of the CDR3 is TGTGCCAGCAGTTTAGGGGGACAGGGAAACTATGGCTACACCTTC. This chain links TRBV12-3 or TRBV12-4 with TRBJ1-2, with 9 positions matching TRBD1. CDR3 size: 15 residues. V lost 1 base, J lost 2 bases, and 2 bases stayed unmatched.

The chain combines TRBV6-1 with TRBJ2-7; 8 nucleotides line up with TRBD1. The V gene end was trimmed by 7 bases and the J gene end by 3 bases; junction bases not matched to a gene: 8. The CDR3 runs 14 residues. CDR1 MNHNS and CDR2 SASEGT come from the germline V gene. CDR3 nucleotides: TGTGCCAGCACCCCGGGACAGGCTTACTACGAGCAGTACTTC. Protein: CASTPGQAYYEQYF.

The chain couples TRBV10-3 to TRBJ2-7; 12 nucleotides agree with TRBD2. The CDR3 has 15 residues. Germline lookup yields CDR1 ENHRY and CDR2 SYGVKD. V dropped 2 bases and J dropped 4; count of bases not matched to a gene: 3. The CDR3 bases are TGTGCCATCAGTGAGCCCGGGACTAGCGGGTACGAGCAGTACTTC. This sequence encodes CAISEPGTSGYEQYF.

The chain couples TRBV28 to TRBJ2-2, with D maybe TRBD2 (5 bases). Germline loops: CDR1 MDHEN, CDR2 SYDVKM. The CDR3 sequence is 13 residues long. Trimming shortened V by 5 bases and J by 5 bases, and 9 bases separated the two germline ends. The DNA for the CDR3 is TGTGCCAGCAGTATAACTAGGACCGGGGAGCTGTTTTTT. It yields the protein CASSITRTGELFF.

The chain combines TRBV5-1 with TRBJ1-3, with D maybe TRBD1 (5 bases). Germline V CDR1 and CDR2: SGHRS, YFSETQ. The CDR3 consists of 14 residues. The germline V and J ends were trimmed by 2 bases and 2 bases, with 8 bases remaining between them. The CDR3 coding sequence is TGCGCCAGCAGCTTCGGGACGGCTGGAAACACCATATATTTT. Translating gives CASSFGTAGNTIYF.

The V and J genes are TRBV5-1 and TRBJ2-2; 7 bases map to TRBD2. Germline CDR1 and CDR2: SGHRS and YFSETQ. V gave up 2 bases and J gave up 3 bases; unmatched junction bases: 1. CDR3 length: 14 residues. The CDR3 DNA reads as TGCGCCAGCAGCTTTCTAGCGGACACCGGGGAGCTGTTTTTT. Its translation is CASSFLADTGELFF.

The gene calls are TRBV20-1 and TRBJ2-5; 8 positions match TRBD2. J was trimmed by 4 bases and V by 5 bases; bases with no gene match: 6. The CDR3 runs to 13 residues. Germline CDR1 reads DFQATT; CDR2 reads SNEGSKA (reference sequence). In DNA form, the CDR3 reads TGCAGTGCTTTTAGCGGGGAATTAGAGACCCAGTACTTC. This sequence encodes CSAFSGELETQYF.

This clonotype was seen a few times. The chain links TRBV7-6 to TRBJ2-5; either TRBD1 or TRBD2 may fit D (5 bases each). With 4 bases removed from V and 3 bases from J, the gap between germline ends came to 12 bases. The CDR3 consists of 14 residues. The germline V gene encodes CDR1 SGHVS and CDR2 FNYEAQ. CDR3 protein: CASSSTGTKETQYF. DNA for the CDR3: TGTGCCAGCAGCTCAACCGGGACCAAAGAGACCCAGTACTTC. The whole variable domain, remainder taken from reference TRBV7-6 and TRBJ2-5, is GAGVSQSPRYKVTKRGQDVALRCDPISGHVSLYWYRQALGQGPEFLTYFNYEAQQDKSGLPNDRFSAERPEGSISTLTIQRTEQRDSAMYRCASSSTGTKETQYFGPGTRLLVL.

The V call is TRBV6-1, the J call TRBJ2-1, with 12 bases matching TRBD2. Trimming at V came to 6 bases and at J to 7 bases, leaving 10 bases not matched to a gene. CDR1 and CDR2 from the germline V gene are MNHNS and SASEGT. This CDR3 is built from 16 residues. The CDR3 loop is CASSSLLAGGGNEQFF. The CDR3, as DNA: TGTGCCAGCAGCTCCCTTCTAGCGGGAGGGGGTAATGAGCAGTTCTTC.

The V gene is TRBV20-1, the J gene TRBJ2-1; TRBD2 agrees at 7 bases. This CDR3 is built from 14 residues. Per germline, CDR1 DFQATT and CDR2 SNEGSKA (reference sequence). V dropped 1 base and J dropped 6; count of bases not matched to a gene: 6. The CDR3, as DNA: TGCAGTGCTAGAGTAGCGGGCCCGATCAATGAGCAGTTCTTC. Translating it yields CSARVAGPINEQFF.

This clonotype was detected only a few times. This chain connects TRBV20-1 to TRBJ2-5, with 8 positions matching TRBD2. Germline V gene data show CDR1 as DFQATT and CDR2 as SNEGSKA (reference sequence). The CDR3 is 15 amino acids. CDR3 nucleotide sequence: TGCAGCCAAAGCGGTAGCGGGGCCGGAGGAGAGACCCAGTACTTC. It encodes CSQSGSGAGGETQYF.

The rearrangement joins TRBV28 to TRBJ2-5, with TRBD2 as a possible D gene (7 bases). This CDR3 region has 17 residues. The ends were cut back, 3 bases at V and 5 bases at J, with 22 bases in the middle. Germline assignment: CDR1 MDHEN and CDR2 SYDVKM. DNA for the CDR3: TGTGCCAGCAGTTTCGTACAGGGTGGCGGGAGTGGGGAGACCCAGTACTTC. Its protein product is CASSFVQGGGSGETQYF.